This T cell receptor (beta chain) is drawn from a study of CD8 T cells in Susac syndrome (dated by TCRdb to 2018 to 2020). Concerning the study at large: Repertoire sequencing was used to test whether CD8+ T cell activation and differentiation in Susac syndrome was antigen driven. The study compared CD8+ T cell repertoire clonality among eleven to twelve healthy donors, about 14 Susac syndrome patients and fewer than 19 multiple sclerosis patients. The paper's findings and limits, for the study overall: The number of individuals in the TCR sequencing and HLA analysis was acknowledged as relatively small.

RNA was extracted using the RNeasy kit, and about 0.45 to 1 microgram was reverse transcribed with random hexamers. TCR beta CDR3 regions were amplified with the immunoSEQ multiplex PCR assay covering 54 Vbeta and 13 Jbeta segments. PCR amplification bias was corrected using a synthetic template baseline for primer optimization and computational correction. Under the source paper's analysis protocol: Only productive sequences were kept, with reads annotated to V, D and J genes according to IMGT and analyzed in immunoSEQ Analyzer. To calculate clonality, Shannon entropy was normalized by log2 of the number of productive unique sequences and then subtracted from one. For each patient and control, public and private clones were evaluated within the 100 most prevalent clones. Clones were defined as Susac-specific if absent from the healthy and MS cohorts, from approximately 1,100 published viral clones and from other ImmuneACCESS disease sequences. TCRdb passed the public sequencing reads through fastp at Q25 and MiXCR, retaining productive beta sequences. When rows share a CDR3 protein, they turn into one entry using the most common DNA and genes. The V and J calls were not made by the authors but by TCRdb's processing. The sample table records under 550,000 distinct CDR3 sequences; roughly 85% of these occur just once. The ten biggest clones cover about 0.1% of the sample.

Looking up the germline V gene (reference sequence) yields CDR1 SGHNT and CDR2 YYREEE. Inclusive of the bounding cysteine and phenylalanine, the CDR3 is 14 residues long. Just CDR3 DNA is preserved here, 42 bases in frame from base 1. Peripheral blood CD8+ and CD4+ T cells from healthy donors, Susac syndrome patients and multiple sclerosis patients were profiled using high-throughput TCR beta sequencing. The multiple sclerosis controls were treatment-naive patients who had stable or active relapsing-remitting disease and met the revised McDonald criteria. Bulk CD8+ and CD4+ T cells were purified magnetically by negative isolation, whereas CD8+ TEMRA cells were enriched by FACS. Blood was drawn into EDTA tubes, processed within 24 hours, and PBMCs were isolated by density gradient centrifugation. PBMCs intended for TCR sequencing were frozen in liquid nitrogen and were later thawed in a 37 degrees C water bath. The sorted or isolated CD4+, CD8+ and CD8+ TEMRA cells had a purity of 90% or higher.

As to this clonotype: The specificity of this receptor is unknown. At one boundary the junction diverges from the germline segment, which might be a read error.

The sequence joins TRBV5-4 to TRBJ1-3; the D gene remains uncertain. The sequencing input was CD8+ T cells from PBMCs. This clonotype originated in a human donor with multiple sclerosis. DNA sequence: TGTACCAGCAGAGAGGAGAGCTCTGGAAACACCATATATTTT. Its protein product is CTSREESSGNTIYF.